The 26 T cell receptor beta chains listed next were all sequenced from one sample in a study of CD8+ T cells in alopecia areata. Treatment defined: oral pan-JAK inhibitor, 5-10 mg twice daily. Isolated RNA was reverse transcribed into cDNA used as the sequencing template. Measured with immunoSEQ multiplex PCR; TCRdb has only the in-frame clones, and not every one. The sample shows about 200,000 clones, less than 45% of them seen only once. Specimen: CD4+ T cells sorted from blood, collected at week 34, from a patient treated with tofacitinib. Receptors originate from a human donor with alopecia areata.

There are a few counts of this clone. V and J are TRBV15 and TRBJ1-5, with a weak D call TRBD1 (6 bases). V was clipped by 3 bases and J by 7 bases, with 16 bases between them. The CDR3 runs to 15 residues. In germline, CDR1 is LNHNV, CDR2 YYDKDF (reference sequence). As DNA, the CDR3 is TGTGCCACCAGCAGGGCCCCGGGGGGCTGGCAGCCCCAGCATTTT. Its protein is CATSRAPGGWQPQHF.

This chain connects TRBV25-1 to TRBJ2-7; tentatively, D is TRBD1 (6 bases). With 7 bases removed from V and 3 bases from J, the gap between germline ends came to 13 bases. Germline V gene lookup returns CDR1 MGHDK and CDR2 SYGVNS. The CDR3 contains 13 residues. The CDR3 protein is CASMWGTSYEQYF. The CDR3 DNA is TGTGCCAGCATGTGGGGGACAAGCTACGAGCAGTACTTC.

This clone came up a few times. This CDR3 is CATSRITGTEYGYTF. CDR3 DNA: TGTGCCACCAGCAGGATTACCGGGACGGAATATGGCTACACCTTC. The chain links TRBV15 to TRBJ1-2, with D perhaps matching TRBD1 (5 bases). Germline CDR1 reads LNHNV; CDR2 reads YYDKDF (reference sequence). V was cut by 3 bases and J by 5 bases, with 16 bases left in between. The CDR3 covers 15 residues.

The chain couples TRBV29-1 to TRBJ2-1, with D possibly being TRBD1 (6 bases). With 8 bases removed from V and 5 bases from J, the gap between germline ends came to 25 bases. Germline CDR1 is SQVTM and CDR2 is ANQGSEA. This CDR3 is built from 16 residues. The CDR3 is CSTKGTRDVWDNEQFF. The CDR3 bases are TGCAGCACCAAGGGGACACGGGACGTGTGGGACAATGAGCAGTTCTTC.

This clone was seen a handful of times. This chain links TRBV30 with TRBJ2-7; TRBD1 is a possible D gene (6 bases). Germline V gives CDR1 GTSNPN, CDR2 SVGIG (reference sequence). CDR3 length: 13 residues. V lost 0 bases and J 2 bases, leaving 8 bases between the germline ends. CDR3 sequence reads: CAWSVRTAYEQYF. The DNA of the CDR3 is TGTGCCTGGAGTGTTAGGACAGCCTACGAGCAGTACTTC.

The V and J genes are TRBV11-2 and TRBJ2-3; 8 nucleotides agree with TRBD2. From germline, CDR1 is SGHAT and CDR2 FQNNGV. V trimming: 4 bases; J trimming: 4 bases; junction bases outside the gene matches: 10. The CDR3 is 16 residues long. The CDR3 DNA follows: TGTGCCAGCAGCTATTACGGGAGGGCCTTGGCAGATACGCAGTATTTT. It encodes CASSYYGRALADTQYF.

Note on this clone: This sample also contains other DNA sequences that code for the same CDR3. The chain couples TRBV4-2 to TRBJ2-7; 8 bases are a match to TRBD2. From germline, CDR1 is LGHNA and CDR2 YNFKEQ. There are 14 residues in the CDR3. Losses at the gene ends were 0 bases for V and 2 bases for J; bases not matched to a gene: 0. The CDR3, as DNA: TGTGCCAGCAGCCAAGACGGGGGGGCCTACGAGCAGTACTTC. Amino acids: CASSQDGGAYEQYF.

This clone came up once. CDR3 region: CASSLTGGPNTGELFF. CDR3 nucleotides: TGTGCCAGCAGCTTAACGGGGGGCCCGAACACCGGGGAGCTGTTTTTT. The chain combines TRBV7-7 with TRBJ2-2, with D possibly matching TRBD2 (7 bases). The germline V and J ends were trimmed by 2 bases and 0 bases, with 10 bases remaining between them. The CDR3 totals 16 residues. CDR1 and CDR2 (germline): SSHAT, FNYEAQ (reference sequence).

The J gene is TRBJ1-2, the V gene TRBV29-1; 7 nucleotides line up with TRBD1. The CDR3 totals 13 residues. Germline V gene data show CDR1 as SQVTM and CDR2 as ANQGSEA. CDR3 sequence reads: CTTFGGGAYGYTF. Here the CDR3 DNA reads TGCACCACTTTTGGAGGGGGCGCATATGGCTACACCTTC.

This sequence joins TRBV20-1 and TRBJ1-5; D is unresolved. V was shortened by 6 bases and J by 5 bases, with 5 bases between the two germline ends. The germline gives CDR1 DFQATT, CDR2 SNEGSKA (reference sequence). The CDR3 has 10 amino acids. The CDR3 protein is CSAGDQPQHF. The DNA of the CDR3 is TGCAGTGCAGGAGATCAGCCCCAGCATTTT.

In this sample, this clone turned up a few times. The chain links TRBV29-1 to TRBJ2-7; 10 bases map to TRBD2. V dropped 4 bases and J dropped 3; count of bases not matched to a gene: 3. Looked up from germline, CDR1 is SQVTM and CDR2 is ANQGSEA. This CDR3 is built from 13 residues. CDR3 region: CSVGGLALYEQYF. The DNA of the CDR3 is TGCAGCGTTGGGGGACTAGCGCTCTACGAGCAGTACTTC.

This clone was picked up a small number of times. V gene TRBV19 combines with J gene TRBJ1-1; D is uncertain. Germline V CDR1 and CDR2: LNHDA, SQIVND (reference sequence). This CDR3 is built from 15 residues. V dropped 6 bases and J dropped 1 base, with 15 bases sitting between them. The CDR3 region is CASSRAVRANTEAFF. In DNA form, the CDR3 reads TGTGCCAGTAGCCGGGCGGTGAGAGCGAACACTGAAGCTTTCTTT.

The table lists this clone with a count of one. Here the CDR3 reads CASSGPSYEQYF. The CDR3 bases are TGTGCCAGCAGCGGCCCCTCCTACGAGCAGTACTTC. The chain carries TRBV5-6 and TRBJ2-7; D call uncertain. Trimming cost V 4 bases and J 0 bases, with 5 bases left between them. Germline V gives CDR1 SGHDT, CDR2 YYEEEE. The CDR3 sequence is 12 residues long.

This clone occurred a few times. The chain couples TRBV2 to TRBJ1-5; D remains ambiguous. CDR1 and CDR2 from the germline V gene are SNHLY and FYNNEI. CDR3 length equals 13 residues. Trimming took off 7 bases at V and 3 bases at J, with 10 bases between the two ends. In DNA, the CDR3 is TGTGCCAGCACGCACATGCTCAATCAGCCCCAGCATTTT. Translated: CASTHMLNQPQHF.

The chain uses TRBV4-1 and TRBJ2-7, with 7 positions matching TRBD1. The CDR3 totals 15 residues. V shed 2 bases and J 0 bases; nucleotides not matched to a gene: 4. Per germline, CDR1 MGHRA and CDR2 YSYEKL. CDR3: CASSQPGQRSYEQYF. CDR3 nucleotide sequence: TGCGCCAGCAGCCAACCGGGACAGCGCTCCTACGAGCAGTACTTC.

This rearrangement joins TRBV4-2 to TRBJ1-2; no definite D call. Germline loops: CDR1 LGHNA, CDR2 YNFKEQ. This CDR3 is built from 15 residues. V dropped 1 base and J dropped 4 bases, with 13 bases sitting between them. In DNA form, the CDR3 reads TGTGCCAGCAGCCAAGCTAGGGTGTCGAGCTATGGCTACACCTTC. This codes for CASSQARVSSYGYTF.

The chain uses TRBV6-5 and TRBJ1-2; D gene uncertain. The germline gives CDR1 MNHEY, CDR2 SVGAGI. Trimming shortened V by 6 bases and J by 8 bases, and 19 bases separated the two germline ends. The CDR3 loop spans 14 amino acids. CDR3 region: CASSKADGWGGYTF. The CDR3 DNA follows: TGTGCCAGCAGCAAAGCCGACGGTTGGGGAGGCTACACCTTC.

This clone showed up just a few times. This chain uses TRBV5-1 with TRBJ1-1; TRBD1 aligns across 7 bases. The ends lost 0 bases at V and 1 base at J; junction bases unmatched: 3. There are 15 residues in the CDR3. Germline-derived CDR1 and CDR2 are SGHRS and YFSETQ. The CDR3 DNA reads TGCGCCAGCAGCTTGGCCAGACAGGGGAACACTGAAGCTTTCTTT. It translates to CASSLARQGNTEAFF.

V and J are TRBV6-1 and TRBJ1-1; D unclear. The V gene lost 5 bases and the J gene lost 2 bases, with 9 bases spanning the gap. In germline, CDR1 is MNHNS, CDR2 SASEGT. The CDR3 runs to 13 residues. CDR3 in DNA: TGTGCCAGCAGTCTCGCGGCTAACACTGAAGCTTTCTTT. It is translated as CASSLAANTEAFF.

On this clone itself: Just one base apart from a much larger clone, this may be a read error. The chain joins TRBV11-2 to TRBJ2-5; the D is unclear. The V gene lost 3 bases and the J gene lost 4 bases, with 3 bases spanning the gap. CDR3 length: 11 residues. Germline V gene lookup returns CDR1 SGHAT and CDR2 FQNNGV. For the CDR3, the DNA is TGTGCCAGCAGCTTGAGAGAGACCCAGTACTTC. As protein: CASSLRETQYF.

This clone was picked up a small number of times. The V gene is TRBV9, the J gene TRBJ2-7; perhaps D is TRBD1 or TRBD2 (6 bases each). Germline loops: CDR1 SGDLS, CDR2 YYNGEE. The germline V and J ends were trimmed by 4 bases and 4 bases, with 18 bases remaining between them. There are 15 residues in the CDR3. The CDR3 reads CASSPPGASEYEQYF. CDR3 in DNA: TGTGCCAGCAGCCCACCGGGGGCTAGCGAGTACGAGCAGTACTTC.

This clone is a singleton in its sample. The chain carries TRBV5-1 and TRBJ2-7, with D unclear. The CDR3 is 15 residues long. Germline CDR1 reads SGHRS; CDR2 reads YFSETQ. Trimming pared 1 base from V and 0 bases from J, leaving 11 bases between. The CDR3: CASSLLVGASYEQYF. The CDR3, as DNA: TGCGCCAGCAGCTTGTTGGTCGGAGCCTCCTACGAGCAGTACTTC.

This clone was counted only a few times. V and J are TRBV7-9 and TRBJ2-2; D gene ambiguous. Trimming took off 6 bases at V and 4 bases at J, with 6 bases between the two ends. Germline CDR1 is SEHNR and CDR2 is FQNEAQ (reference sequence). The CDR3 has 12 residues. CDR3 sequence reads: CASRDRTGELFF. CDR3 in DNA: TGTGCCAGCAGGGACCGCACCGGGGAGCTGTTTTTT.

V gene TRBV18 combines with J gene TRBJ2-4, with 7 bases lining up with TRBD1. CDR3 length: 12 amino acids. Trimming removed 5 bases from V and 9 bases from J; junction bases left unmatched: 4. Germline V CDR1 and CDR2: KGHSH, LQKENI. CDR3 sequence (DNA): TGTGCCAGCTCAGACAGGGTTGGCATTCAGTACTTC. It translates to CASSDRVGIQYF.

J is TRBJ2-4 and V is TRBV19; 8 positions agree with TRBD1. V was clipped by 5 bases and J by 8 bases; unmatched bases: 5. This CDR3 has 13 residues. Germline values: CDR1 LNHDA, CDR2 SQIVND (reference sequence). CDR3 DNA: TGTGCCAGTAGTGTGGACAGGGAGGACATTCAGTACTTC. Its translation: CASSVDREDIQYF. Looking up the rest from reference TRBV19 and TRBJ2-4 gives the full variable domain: DGGITQSPKYLFRKEGQNVTLSCEQNLNHDAMYWYRQDPGQGLRLIYYSQIVNDFQKGDIAEGYSVSREKKESFPLTVTSAQKNPTAFYLCASSVDREDIQYFGAGTRLSVL.

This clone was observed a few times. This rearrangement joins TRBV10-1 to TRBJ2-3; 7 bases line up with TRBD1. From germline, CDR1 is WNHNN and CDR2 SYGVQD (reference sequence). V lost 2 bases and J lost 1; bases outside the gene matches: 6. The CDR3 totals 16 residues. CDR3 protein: CASSERGQGGTDTQYF. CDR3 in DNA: TGCGCCAGCAGTGAGCGGGGTCAGGGGGGCACAGATACGCAGTATTTT.